The next 5 T cell receptor beta chains were all read from a single sample in a study of human T cells and chemical hapten exposure. Time point given: pre-sensitization, week 0. As for treatment: therapeutic diphenylcyclopropenone sensitization with weekly scalp DPC. A single record per CDR3 protein comes from TCRdb applying MiXCR to the RACE reads. The sample holds more than 300,000 distinct CDR3 sequences, 4.5% to 5.5% seen once. The sample was whole blood, taken in connection with sensitization to the hapten diphenylcyclopropenone (DPC). These receptors came from a woman aged 45-65 years with alopecia areata. Some clones in this sample may be carry-over from other donors' samples.

CDR3 sequence: CASGLGSLSPAFF. The CDR3 DNA reads TGTGCTAGTGGTTTAGGATCTCTCTCTCCGGCTTTCTTT. The chain couples TRBV12-5 to TRBJ1-1, with D hard to call. The CDR3 consists of 13 residues. The germline gives CDR1 LGHNT, CDR2 FRNRAP. The V gene lost 3 bases and the J gene lost 11 bases, with 16 bases spanning the gap.

The genes are TRBV3-1 and TRBJ1-2, with D unclear. CDR3 length: 14 residues. The V and J ends lost 0 bases and 0 bases respectively, with 5 bases between them. Germline loops: CDR1 LGHDT, CDR2 YNNKEL (reference sequence). The CDR3 loop reads CASSQDEANYGYTF. The CDR3 region has the DNA TGTGCCAGCAGCCAAGATGAAGCTAACTATGGCTACACCTTC.

This clonotype has at least ten counts. The chain employs TRBV6-6 and TRBJ2-1, with 10 bases identical to TRBD2. J lost 6 bases, V lost 2 bases, and 10 bases had no gene match. Germline lookup yields CDR1 MNHNY and CDR2 SVGAGI (reference sequence). There are 17 residues in the CDR3. This CDR3 is CASSYRPGLAVINEQFF. CDR3 sequence (DNA): TGTGCCAGCAGTTACCGCCCCGGACTAGCGGTGATCAATGAGCAGTTCTTC.

This clonotype was detected a few times. CDR3: CASSLGLASTYEQYF. CDR3 coding DNA: TGTGCCAGCAGTTTGGGGCTAGCGTCAACCTACGAGCAGTACTTC. This chain links TRBV12-3 or TRBV12-4 with TRBJ2-7, with a tentative D call TRBD2 (6 bases). CDR3 size: 15 residues. Trimming pared 3 bases from V and 2 bases from J, leaving 14 bases between.

The sample holds many counts of this clonotype. This rearrangement joins TRBV12-3 or TRBV12-4 to TRBJ2-3; weak D call: TRBD2 (5 bases). This CDR3 region has 14 residues. The ends were cut back, 3 bases at V and 6 bases at J, with 13 bases in the middle. CDR3 sequence (DNA): TGTGCCAGCAGTTTCGGACGGGGTGGTGATACGCAGTATTTT. Amino acids: CASSFGRGGDTQYF.